A selection of T cell receptor beta chains follows, all from one sample in a study of CD8+ T cells in alopecia areata. Here immunoSEQ multiplex PCR was the method, and the copy in TCRdb shows in-frame clones only, minus some. The table shows around 250,000 clones, with around two thirds occurring only once. The sequencing here drew on CD4+ T cells sorted from blood, taken at week 0. The receptors here all came from a human donor with alopecia areata. The CDR3 runs from the conserved cysteine through the conserved F or W. D genes are given only for firm matches. Clone size is shown for a subset of rows, as once, few, many or a class of expanded clone.

CASSSGGRVEAFF	TGTGCCAGCAGCTCCGGGGGTCGGGTGGAAGCTTTCTTT	TRBV9	TRBJ1-1	NA	NA
CAWSAPAAEKLFF	TGTGCCTGGAGCGCACCTGCCGCCGAAAAACTGTTTTTT	TRBV30	TRBJ1-4	once	NA
CASSPPRVAYNEQFF	TGTGCCAGCAGCCCCCCTAGGGTGGCCTACAATGAGCAGTTCTTC	TRBV9	TRBJ2-1	few	NA
CASSVHGQPQHF	TGTGCCAGCAGCGTACACGGTCAGCCCCAGCATTTT	TRBV9	TRBJ1-5	NA	NA
CASRYGGQPYNEQFF	TGTGCCAGCCGCTACGGGGGGCAACCCTACAATGAGCAGTTCTTC	TRBV6-5	TRBJ2-1	NA	NA
CASSQKPGEHKNEKLFF	TGCGCCAGCAGCCAAAAACCGGGGGAGCACAAAAATGAAAAACTGTTTTTT	TRBV4-1	TRBJ1-4	NA	NA
CSVEPRENTGELFF	TGCAGCGTTGAACCCAGGGAGAACACCGGGGAGCTGTTTTTT	TRBV29-1	TRBJ2-2	NA	NA
CASSAEGGHNQPQHF	TGTGCCAGCAGTGCAGAAGGGGGCCACAATCAGCCCCAGCATTTT	TRBV2	TRBJ1-5	NA	TRBD1
CSVVPRAHNQPQHF	TGCAGCGTTGTACCCAGGGCCCACAATCAGCCCCAGCATTTT	TRBV29-1	TRBJ1-5	NA	NA
CSVEWGQLTQYF	TGCAGCGTTGAATGGGGACAATTGACCCAGTACTTC	TRBV29-1	TRBJ2-5	NA	NA
CSVQGLAGPGELFF	TGCAGCGTCCAGGGGCTAGCGGGGCCCGGGGAGCTGTTTTTT	TRBV29-1	TRBJ2-2	NA	TRBD2
CAGRGRDEKLFF	TGTGCCGGCAGGGGGCGAGATGAAAAACTGTTTTTT	TRBV30	TRBJ1-4	NA	TRBD1
CSVRRGNTEAFF	TGCAGCGTTCGCAGAGGGAACACTGAAGCTTTCTTT	TRBV29-1	TRBJ1-1	NA	NA
CSAHPGGWETQYF	TGCAGCGCACACCCGGGGGGTTGGGAGACCCAGTACTTC	TRBV29-1	TRBJ2-5	NA	TRBD2
CASSKDRGNEQFF	TGTGCCAGCAGCAAGGACAGGGGTAATGAGCAGTTCTTC	TRBV7-3	TRBJ2-1	NA	TRBD1
CASRDTGGASLGYTF	TGTGCCAGCAGGGATACAGGGGGCGCGAGTCTTGGCTACACCTTC	TRBV7-9	TRBJ1-2	NA	TRBD1
CASSAGLQETQYF	TGCGCCAGCAGCGCGGGACTCCAAGAGACCCAGTACTTC	TRBV4-3	TRBJ2-5	NA	NA
CASSSSSGANVLTF	TGTGCTAGCAGCTCTTCCTCTGGGGCCAACGTCCTGACTTTC	TRBV7-7	TRBJ2-6	few	NA
CSVESRALGYEQFF	TGCAGCGTTGAATCCCGCGCGCTAGGGTATGAGCAGTTCTTC	TRBV29-1	TRBJ2-1	NA	NA
CASSQVGRGYNSPLHF	TGCGCCAGCAGCCAAGTAGGCAGGGGATATAATTCACCCCTCCACTTT	TRBV4-3	TRBJ1-6	NA	NA
CASSQGPGAGRNQPQHF	TGCGCCAGCAGCCAAGGCCCGGGCGCCGGCCGGAATCAGCCCCAGCATTTT	TRBV4-1	TRBJ1-5	NA	NA
CASSRGRGLYGYTF	TGCGCCAGCAGCAGAGGACGGGGACTCTATGGCTACACCTTC	TRBV5-1	TRBJ1-2	NA	NA
CSVEVHSYGYTF	TGCAGCGTTGAAGTTCATAGCTATGGCTACACCTTC	TRBV29-1	TRBJ1-2	NA	NA
CASIGGRTEAFF	TGTGCCTCAATTGGGGGGAGGACTGAAGCTTTCTTT	TRBV30	TRBJ1-1	NA	NA
CSVAQGANTGELFF	TGCAGCGTAGCACAGGGGGCGAACACCGGGGAGCTGTTTTTT	TRBV29-1	TRBJ2-2	few	TRBD1
CSALGNEQFF	TGCAGTGCACTAGGAAATGAGCAGTTCTTC	TRBV20-1	TRBJ2-1	once	NA
CASSSQRASRETQYF	TGTGCCAGCAGCTCGCAGCGGGCTAGCCGGGAGACCCAGTACTTC	TRBV7-2	TRBJ2-5	NA	NA
CASTGRTTYNSPLHF	TGCGCCAGCACTGGACGGACTACCTATAATTCACCCCTCCACTTT	TRBV23-1	TRBJ1-6	NA	NA
CASSGSVDRLREQYF	TGTGCCAGCAGCGGCTCCGTCGACAGGCTCCGCGAGCAGTACTTC	TRBV7-2	TRBJ2-7	few	NA